The present entry profiles one T cell receptor beta chain with its context. This entry belongs to a study of control samples from healthy donors and cancer patients. Profiling relied on immunoSEQ multiplex PCR, and the TCRdb table lists in-frame clones only, not all of them. The sample contains 78,000 or so clones, over 75% of which appear only once. Trimming took 0 bases from V and 6 from J, leaving 9 bases between them. From germline, CDR1 is SGHRS and CDR2 YFSETQ. The CDR3 runs 13 residues. This TCR was sampled from a woman aged 45-65 years in good health. The chain is built from TRBV5-1 and TRBJ1-2; the D is unclear. The sample was blood. In DNA, the CDR3 is TGCGCCAGCAGCTTGGCCATGCTTGATGGCTACACCTTC. The encoded protein is CASSLAMLDGYTF.